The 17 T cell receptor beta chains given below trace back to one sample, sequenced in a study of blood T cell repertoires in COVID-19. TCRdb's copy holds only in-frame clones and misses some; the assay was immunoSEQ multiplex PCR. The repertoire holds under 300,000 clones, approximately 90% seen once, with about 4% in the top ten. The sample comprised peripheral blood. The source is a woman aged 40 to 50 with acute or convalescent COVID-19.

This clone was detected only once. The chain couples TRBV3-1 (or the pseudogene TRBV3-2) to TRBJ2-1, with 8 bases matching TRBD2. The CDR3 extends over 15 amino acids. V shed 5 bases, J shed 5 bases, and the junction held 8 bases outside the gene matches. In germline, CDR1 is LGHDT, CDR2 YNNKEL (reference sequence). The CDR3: CASSSGTSENNEQFF. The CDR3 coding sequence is TGTGCCAGCAGCTCCGGGACTAGTGAGAACAATGAGCAGTTCTTC.

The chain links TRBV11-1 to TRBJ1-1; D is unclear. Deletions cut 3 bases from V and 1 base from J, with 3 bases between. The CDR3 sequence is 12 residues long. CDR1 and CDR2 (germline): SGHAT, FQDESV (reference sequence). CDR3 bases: TGTGCCAGCAGCTTCAGGAACACTGAAGCTTTCTTT. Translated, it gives CASSFRNTEAFF. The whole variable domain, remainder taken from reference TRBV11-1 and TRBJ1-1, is EAEVAQSPRYKITEKSQAVAFWCDPISGHATLYWYRQILGQGPELLVQFQDESVVDDSQLPKDRFSAERLKGVDSTLKIQPAELGDSAMYLCASSFRNTEAFFGQGTRLTVV.

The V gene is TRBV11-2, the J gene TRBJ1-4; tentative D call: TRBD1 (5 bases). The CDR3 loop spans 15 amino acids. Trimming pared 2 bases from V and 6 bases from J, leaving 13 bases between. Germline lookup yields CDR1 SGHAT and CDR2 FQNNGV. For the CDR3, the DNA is TGTGCCAGCAGCTTACTAGGGGCGAGTGATGAAAAACTGTTTTTT. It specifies CASSLLGASDEKLFF. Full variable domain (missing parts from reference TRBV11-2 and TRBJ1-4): EAGVAQSPRYKIIEKRQSVAFWCNPISGHATLYWYQQILGQGPKLLIQFQNNGVVDDSQLPKDRFSAERLKGVDSTLKIQPAKLEDSAVYLCASSLLGASDEKLFFGSGTQLSVL.

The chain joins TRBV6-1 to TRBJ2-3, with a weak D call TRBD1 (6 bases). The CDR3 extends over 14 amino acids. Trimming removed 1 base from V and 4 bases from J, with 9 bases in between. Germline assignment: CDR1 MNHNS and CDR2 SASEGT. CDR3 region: CASSEGRGADTQYF. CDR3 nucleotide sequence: TGTGCCAGCAGTGAAGGCAGGGGCGCAGATACGCAGTATTTT.

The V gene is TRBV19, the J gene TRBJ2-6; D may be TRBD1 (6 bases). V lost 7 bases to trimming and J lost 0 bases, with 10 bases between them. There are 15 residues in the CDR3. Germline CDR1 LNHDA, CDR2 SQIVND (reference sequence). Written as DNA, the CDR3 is TGTGCCAGTACCGACAGGAGCTCTGGGGCCAACGTCCTGACTTTC. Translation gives CASTDRSSGANVLTF. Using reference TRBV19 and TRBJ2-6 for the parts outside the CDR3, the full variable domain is DGGITQSPKYLFRKEGQNVTLSCEQNLNHDAMYWYRQDPGQGLRLIYYSQIVNDFQKGDIAEGYSVSREKKESFPLTVTSAQKNPTAFYLCASTDRSSGANVLTFGAGSRLTVL.

This CDR3 reads CASSPTAQSSGNTIYF. As DNA, the CDR3 is TGTGCCAGCTCCCCCACGGCACAGAGCTCTGGAAACACCATATATTTT. J is TRBJ1-3 and V is TRBV18; D gene unclear. The length of the CDR3 is 16 residues. V was clipped by 6 bases and J by 0 bases, with 15 bases between them. In germline, CDR1 is KGHSH, CDR2 LQKENI.

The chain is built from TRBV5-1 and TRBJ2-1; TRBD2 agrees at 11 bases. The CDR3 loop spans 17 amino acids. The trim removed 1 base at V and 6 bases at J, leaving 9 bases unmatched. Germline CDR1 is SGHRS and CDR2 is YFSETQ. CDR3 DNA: TGCGCCAGCAGCTTGACTAGCGGGGGTCCTCTAGGCAATGAGCAGTTCTTC. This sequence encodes CASSLTSGGPLGNEQFF.

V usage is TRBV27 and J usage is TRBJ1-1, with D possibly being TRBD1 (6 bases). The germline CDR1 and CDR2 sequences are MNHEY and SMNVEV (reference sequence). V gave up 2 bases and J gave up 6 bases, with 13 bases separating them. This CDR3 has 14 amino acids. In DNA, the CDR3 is TGTGCCAGCAGTTTACCATCAGGGGACCCTGAAGCTTTCTTT. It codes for CASSLPSGDPEAFF.

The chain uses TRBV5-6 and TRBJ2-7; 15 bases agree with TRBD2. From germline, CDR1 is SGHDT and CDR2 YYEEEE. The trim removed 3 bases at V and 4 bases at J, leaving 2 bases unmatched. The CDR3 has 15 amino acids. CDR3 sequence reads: CASSSGTSGGYEQYV. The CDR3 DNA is TGTGCCAGCAGCTCGGGGACTAGCGGGGGGTACGAGCAGTACGTC.

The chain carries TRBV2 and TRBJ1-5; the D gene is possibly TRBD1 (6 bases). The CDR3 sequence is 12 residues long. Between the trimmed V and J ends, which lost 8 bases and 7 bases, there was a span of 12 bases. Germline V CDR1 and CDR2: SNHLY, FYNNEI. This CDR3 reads CASGDMGQPQHF. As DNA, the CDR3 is TGTGCCAGCGGGGACATGGGGCAGCCCCAGCATTTT. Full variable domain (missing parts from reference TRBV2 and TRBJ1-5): EPEVTQTPSHQVTQMGQEVILRCVPISNHLYFYWYRQILGQKVEFLVSFYNNEISEKSEIFDDQFSVERPDGSNFTLKIRSTKLEDSAMYFCASGDMGQPQHFGDGTRLSIL.

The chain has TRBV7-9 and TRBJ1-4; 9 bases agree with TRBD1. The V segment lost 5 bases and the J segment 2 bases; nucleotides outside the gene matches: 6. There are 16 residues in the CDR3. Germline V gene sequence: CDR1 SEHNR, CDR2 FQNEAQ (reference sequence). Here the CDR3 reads CASSSRQGGTNEKLFF. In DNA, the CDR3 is TGTGCCAGCAGCAGTCGACAGGGGGGGACTAATGAAAAACTGTTTTTT.

CDR3: CASNIGGTDYEKLFF. In nucleotides, the CDR3 is TGTGCCAGTAACATTGGAGGGACTGATTACGAAAAACTGTTTTTT. This chain links TRBV19 with TRBJ1-4, with D perhaps TRBD1 (5 bases). Trimming stripped 7 bases from V and 8 bases from J, with 20 bases between. The germline V gene encodes CDR1 LNHDA and CDR2 SQIVND (reference sequence). The CDR3 contains 15 residues.

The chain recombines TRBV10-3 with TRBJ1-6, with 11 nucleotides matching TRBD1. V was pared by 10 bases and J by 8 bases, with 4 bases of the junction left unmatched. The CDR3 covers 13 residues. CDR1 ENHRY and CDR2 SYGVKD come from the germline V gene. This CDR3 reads CATGGQGDSPLHF. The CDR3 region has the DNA TGTGCCACCGGGGGACAGGGGGATTCACCCCTCCACTTT.

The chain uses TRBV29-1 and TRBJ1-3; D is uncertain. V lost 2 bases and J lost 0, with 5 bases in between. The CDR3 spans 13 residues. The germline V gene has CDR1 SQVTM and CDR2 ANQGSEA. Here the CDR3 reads CSVELSSGNTIYF. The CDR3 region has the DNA TGCAGCGTTGAACTCAGCTCTGGAAACACCATATATTTT.

The CDR3 spells CASSLALAGGRETQYF. For the CDR3, the DNA is TGTGCCAGCAGCTTAGCGTTAGCGGGGGGACGGGAGACCCAGTACTTC. The chain uses TRBV7-8 and TRBJ2-5, with TRBD2 identical over 10 bases. This CDR3 comprises 16 residues. The J segment lost 5 bases and the V segment lost 0 bases, leaving 6 bases of the junction unmatched. CDR1 and CDR2 from the germline V gene are SGHVS and FQNEAQ.

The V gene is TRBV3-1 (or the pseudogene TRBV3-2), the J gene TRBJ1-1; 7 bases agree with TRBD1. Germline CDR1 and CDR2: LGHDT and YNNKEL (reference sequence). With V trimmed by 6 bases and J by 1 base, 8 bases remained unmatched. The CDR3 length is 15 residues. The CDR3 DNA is TGTGCCAGCAGTCGACAGGGTTTTTCGAACACTGAAGCTTTCTTT. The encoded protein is CASSRQGFSNTEAFF.

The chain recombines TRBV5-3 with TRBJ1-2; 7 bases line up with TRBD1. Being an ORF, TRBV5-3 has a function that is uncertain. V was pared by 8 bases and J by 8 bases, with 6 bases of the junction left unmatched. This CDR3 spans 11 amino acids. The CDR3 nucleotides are TGTGCCAGGAGACAGGGTTACGGCTACACCTTC. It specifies CARRQGYGYTF.